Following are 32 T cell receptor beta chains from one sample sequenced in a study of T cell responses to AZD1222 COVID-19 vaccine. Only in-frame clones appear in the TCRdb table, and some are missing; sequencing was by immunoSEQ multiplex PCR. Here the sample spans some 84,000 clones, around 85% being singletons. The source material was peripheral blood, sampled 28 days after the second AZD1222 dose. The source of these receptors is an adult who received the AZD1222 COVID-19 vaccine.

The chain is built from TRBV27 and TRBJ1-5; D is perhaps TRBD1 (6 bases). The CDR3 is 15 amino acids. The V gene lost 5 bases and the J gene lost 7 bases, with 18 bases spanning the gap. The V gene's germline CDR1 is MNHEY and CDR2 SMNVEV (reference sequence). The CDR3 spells CASSPHRGAGQPQHF. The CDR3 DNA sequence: TGTGCCAGCAGTCCCCATAGGGGGGCCGGCCAGCCCCAGCATTTT.

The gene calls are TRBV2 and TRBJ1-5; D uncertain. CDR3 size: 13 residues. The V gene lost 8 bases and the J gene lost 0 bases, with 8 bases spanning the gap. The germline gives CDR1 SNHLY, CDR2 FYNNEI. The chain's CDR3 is CASPIPSNQPQHF. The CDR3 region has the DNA TGTGCCAGCCCCATACCTAGCAATCAGCCCCAGCATTTT.

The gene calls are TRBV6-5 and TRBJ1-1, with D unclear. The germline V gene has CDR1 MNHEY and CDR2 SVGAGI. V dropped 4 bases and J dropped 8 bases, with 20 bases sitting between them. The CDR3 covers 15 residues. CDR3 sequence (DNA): TGTGCCAGCAGTTTGACCGGGTCCCTGGGTGGCGAAGCTTTCTTT. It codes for CASSLTGSLGGEAFF.

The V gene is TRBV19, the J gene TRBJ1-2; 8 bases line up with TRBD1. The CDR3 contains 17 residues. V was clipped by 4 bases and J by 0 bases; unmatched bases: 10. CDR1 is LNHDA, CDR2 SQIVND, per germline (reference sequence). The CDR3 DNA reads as TGTGCCAGTAGTACCCAAACGCACAGGGGGACTAACTATGGCTACACCTTC. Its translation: CASSTQTHRGTNYGYTF. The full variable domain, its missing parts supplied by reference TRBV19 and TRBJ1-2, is DGGITQSPKYLFRKEGQNVTLSCEQNLNHDAMYWYRQDPGQGLRLIYYSQIVNDFQKGDIAEGYSVSREKKESFPLTVTSAQKNPTAFYLCASSTQTHRGTNYGYTFGSGTRLTVV.

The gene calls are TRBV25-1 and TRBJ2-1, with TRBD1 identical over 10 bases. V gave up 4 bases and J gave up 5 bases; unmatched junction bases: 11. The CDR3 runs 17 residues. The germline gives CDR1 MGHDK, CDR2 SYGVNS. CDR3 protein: CASSARAGTGVDNEQFF. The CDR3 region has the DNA TGTGCCAGCAGTGCGAGAGCCGGGACAGGGGTAGACAATGAGCAGTTCTTC. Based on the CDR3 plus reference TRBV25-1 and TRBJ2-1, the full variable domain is EADIYQTPRYLVIGTGKKITLECSQTMGHDKMYWYQQDPGMELHLIHYSYGVNSTEKGDLSSESTVSRIRTEHFPLTLESARPSHTSQYLCASSARAGTGVDNEQFFGPGTRLTVL.

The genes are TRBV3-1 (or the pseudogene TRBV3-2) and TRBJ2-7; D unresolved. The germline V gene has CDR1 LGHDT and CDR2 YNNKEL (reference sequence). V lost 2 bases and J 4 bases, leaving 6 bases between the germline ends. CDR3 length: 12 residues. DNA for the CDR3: TGTGCCAGCAGCCAAACAGATTACGAGCAGTACTTC. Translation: CASSQTDYEQYF.

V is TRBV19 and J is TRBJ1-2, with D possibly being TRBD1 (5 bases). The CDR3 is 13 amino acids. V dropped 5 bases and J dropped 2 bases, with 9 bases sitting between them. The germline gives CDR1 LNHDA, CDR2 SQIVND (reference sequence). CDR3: CASSRGTNYGYTF. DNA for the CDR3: TGTGCCAGTAGTCGGGGGACCAACTATGGCTACACCTTC.

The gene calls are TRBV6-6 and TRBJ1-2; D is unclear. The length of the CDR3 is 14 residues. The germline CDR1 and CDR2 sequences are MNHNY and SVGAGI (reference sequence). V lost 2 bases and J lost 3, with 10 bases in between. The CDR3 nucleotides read TGTGCCAGCAGTTACAGGGCCGGGGACTATGGCTACACCTTC. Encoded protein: CASSYRAGDYGYTF.

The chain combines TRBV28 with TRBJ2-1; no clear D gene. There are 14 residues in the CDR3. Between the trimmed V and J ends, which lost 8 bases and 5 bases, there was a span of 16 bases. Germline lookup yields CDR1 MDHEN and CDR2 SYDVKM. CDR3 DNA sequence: TGTGCCAGCCTTCCCGGACGCCCCCACAATGAGCAGTTCTTC. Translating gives CASLPGRPHNEQFF.

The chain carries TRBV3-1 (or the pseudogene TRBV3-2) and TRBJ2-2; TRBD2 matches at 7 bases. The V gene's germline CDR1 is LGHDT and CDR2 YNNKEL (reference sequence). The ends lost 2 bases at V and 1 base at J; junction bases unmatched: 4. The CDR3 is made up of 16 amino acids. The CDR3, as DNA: TGTGCCAGCAGCCAACACGGGGGGAGGAACACCGGGGAGCTGTTTTTT. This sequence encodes CASSQHGGRNTGELFF.

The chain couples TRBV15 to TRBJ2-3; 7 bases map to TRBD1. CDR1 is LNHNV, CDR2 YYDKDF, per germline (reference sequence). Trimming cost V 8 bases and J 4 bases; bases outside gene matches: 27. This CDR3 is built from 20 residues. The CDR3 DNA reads TGTGCCACCCTAGGTTTTACAGGGGCCCACAGGATTCCGCGGGCAGATACGCAGTATTTT. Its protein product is CATLGFTGAHRIPRADTQYF.

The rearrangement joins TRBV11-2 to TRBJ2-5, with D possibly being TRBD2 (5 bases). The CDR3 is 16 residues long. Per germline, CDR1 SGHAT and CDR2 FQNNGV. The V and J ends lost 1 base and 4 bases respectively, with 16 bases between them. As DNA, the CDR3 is TGTGCCAGCAGCTTAGGGCGGACTCCTCCCCCAGAGACCCAGTACTTC. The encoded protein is CASSLGRTPPPETQYF.

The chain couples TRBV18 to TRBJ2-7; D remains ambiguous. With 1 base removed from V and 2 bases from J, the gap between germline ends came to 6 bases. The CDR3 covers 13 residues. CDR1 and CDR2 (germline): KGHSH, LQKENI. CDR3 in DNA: TGTGCCAGCTCACCACGGCAGGCCTACGAGCAGTACTTC. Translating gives CASSPRQAYEQYF.

CDR3 sequence reads: CAISVSPARSYSPLHF. In nucleotides, the CDR3 is TGTGCCATCAGTGTTAGCCCCGCAAGAAGTTACTCACCCCTCCACTTT. The V gene is TRBV10-3, the J gene TRBJ1-6; D is uncertain. This CDR3 has 16 residues. The germline V gene encodes CDR1 ENHRY and CDR2 SYGVKD. V was cut by 4 bases and J by 10 bases, with 20 bases left in between.

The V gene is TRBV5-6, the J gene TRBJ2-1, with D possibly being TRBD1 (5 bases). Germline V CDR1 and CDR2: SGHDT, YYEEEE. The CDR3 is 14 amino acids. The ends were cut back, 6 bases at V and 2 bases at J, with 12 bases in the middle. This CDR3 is CASTPPGPYNEQFF. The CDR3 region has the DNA TGTGCCAGCACCCCGCCAGGGCCCTACAATGAGCAGTTCTTC. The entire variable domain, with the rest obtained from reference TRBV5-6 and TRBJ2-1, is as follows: DAGVTQSPTHLIKTRGQQVTLRCSPKSGHDTVSWYQQALGQGPQFIFQYYEEEERQRGNFPDRFSGHQFPNYSSELNVNALLLGDSALYLCASTPPGPYNEQFFGPGTRLTVL.

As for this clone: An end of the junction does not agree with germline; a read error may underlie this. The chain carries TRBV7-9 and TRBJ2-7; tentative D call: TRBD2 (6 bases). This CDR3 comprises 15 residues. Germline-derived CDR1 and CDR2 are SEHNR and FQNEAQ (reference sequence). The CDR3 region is CARSGPEGNTYEQYF. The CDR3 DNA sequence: TGTGCCCGCAGCGGGCCGGAGGGGAATACCTACGAGCAGTACTTC.

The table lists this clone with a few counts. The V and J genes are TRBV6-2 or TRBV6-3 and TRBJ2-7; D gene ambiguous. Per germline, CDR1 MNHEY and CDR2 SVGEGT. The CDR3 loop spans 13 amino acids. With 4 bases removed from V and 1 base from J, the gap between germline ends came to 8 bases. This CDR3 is CASSSSPSYEQYF. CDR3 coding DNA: TGTGCCAGCAGTTCGTCTCCTTCCTACGAGCAGTACTTC.

In DNA form, the CDR3 reads TGCGCCAGCAGCCAAGATTCCCGGGGTGGGAGTTGGTCACCCCTCCACTTT. Protein sequence: CASSQDSRGGSWSPLHF. The chain links TRBV4-3 to TRBJ1-6; D is unclear. CDR3 length equals 17 residues. The germline V gene has CDR1 LGHNA and CDR2 YSLEER. V was cut by 0 bases and J by 10 bases, with 19 bases left in between.

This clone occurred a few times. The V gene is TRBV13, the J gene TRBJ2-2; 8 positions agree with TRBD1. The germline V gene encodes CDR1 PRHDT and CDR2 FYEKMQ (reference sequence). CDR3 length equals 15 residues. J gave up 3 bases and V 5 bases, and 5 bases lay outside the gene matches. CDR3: CASSPQGGDTGELFF. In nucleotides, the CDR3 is TGTGCCAGCAGCCCACAGGGGGGTGACACCGGGGAGCTGTTTTTT. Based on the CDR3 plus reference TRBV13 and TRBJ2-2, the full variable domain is AAGVIQSPRHLIKEKRETATLKCYPIPRHDTVYWYQQGPGQDPQFLISFYEKMQSDKGSIPDRFSAQQFSDYHSELNMSSLELGDSALYFCASSPQGGDTGELFFGEGSRLTVL.

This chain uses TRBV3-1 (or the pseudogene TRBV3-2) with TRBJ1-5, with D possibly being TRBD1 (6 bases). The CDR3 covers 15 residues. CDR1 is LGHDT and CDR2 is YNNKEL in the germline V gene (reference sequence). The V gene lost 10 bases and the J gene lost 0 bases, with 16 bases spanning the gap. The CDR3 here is CATQDSHYSNQPQHF. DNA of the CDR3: TGTGCCACCCAGGACAGTCATTATAGCAATCAGCCCCAGCATTTT.

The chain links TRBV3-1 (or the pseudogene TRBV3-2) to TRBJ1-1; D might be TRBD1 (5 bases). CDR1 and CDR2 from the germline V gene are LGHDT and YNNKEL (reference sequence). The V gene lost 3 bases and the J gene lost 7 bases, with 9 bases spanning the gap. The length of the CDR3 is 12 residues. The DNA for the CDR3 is TGTGCCAGCAGCCATCTCCAGGGTGAAGCTTTCTTT. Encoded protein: CASSHLQGEAFF.

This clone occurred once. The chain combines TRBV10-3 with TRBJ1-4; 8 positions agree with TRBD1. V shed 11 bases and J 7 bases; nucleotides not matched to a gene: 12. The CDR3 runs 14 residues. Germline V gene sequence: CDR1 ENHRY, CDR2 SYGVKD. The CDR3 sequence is CAGSPGTGVEKLFF. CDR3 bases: TGTGCCGGCAGCCCCGGGACAGGAGTTGAAAAACTGTTTTTT.

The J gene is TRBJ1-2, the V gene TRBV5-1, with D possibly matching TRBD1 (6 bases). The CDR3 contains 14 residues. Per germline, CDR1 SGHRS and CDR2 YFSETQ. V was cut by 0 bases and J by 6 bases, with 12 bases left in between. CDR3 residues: CASSLERGLDGYTF. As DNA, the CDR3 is TGCGCCAGCAGCTTGGAGCGGGGGCTCGATGGCTACACCTTC.

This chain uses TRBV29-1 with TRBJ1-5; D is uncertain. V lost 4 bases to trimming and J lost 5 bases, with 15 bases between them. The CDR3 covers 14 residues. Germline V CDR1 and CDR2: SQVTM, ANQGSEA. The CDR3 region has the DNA TGCAGCGTTGCTAGACGTGGGTTGTATCAGCCCCAGCATTTT. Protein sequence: CSVARRGLYQPQHF.

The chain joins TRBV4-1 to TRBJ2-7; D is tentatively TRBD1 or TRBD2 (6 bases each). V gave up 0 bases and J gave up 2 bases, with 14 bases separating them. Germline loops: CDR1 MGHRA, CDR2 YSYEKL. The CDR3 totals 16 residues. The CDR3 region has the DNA TGCGCCAGCAGCCAAGAAGGGACATCGGGGGCCTACGAGCAGTACTTC. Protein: CASSQEGTSGAYEQYF.

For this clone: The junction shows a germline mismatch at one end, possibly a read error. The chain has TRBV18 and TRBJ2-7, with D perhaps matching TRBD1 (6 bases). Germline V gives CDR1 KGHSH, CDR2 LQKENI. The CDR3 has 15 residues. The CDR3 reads CASSPQGPSSYEQYF. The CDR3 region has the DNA TGTGCCAGCTCGCCACAGGGTCCGAGCTCCTACGAGCAGTACTTC.

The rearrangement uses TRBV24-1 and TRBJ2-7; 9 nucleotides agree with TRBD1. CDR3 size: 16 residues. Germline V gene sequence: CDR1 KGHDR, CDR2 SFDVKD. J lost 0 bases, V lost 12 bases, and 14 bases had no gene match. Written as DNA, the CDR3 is TGTGCCTACCCGGGACAGGGTGTCAAAAGCTCCTACGAGCAGTACTTC. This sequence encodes CAYPGQGVKSSYEQYF.

The CDR3 DNA sequence: TGTGCCAGCAGCTTAGGGAAGTCACCCCTCCACTTT. Protein product: CASSLGKSPLHF. The chain couples TRBV7-9 to TRBJ1-6; D gene ambiguous. The CDR3 loop spans 12 amino acids. V was pared by 1 base and J by 10 bases, with 5 bases between. From germline, CDR1 is SEHNR and CDR2 FQNEAQ (reference sequence). Full variable domain (outside the CDR3, taken from reference TRBV7-9 and TRBJ1-6): DTGVSQNPRHKITKRGQNVTFRCDPISEHNRLYWYRQTLGQGPEFLTYFQNEAQLEKSRLLSDRFSAERPKGSFSTLEIQRTEQGDSAMYLCASSLGKSPLHFGNGTRLTVT.

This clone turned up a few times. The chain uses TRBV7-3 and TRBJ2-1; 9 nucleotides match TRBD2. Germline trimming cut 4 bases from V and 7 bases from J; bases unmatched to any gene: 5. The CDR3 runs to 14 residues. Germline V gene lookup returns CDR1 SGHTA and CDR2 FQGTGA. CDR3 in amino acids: CASSSASGTNEQFF. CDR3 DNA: TGTGCCAGCAGCTCGGCTAGCGGGACAAATGAGCAGTTCTTC.

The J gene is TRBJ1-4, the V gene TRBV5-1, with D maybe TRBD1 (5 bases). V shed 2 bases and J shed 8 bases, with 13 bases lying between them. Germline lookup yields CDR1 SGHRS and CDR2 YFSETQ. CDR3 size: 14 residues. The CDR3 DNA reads TGCGCCAGCAGCTTCGGGACCGTAGGAGAAAAACTGTTTTTT. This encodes CASSFGTVGEKLFF.

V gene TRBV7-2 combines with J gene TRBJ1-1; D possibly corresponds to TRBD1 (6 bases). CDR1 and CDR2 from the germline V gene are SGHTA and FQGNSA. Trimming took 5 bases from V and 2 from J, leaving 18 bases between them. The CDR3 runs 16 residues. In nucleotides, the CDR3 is TGTGCCAGCAGCCCTGCCGGGGGCTCGAGCAACACTGAAGCTTTCTTT. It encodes CASSPAGGSSNTEAFF.

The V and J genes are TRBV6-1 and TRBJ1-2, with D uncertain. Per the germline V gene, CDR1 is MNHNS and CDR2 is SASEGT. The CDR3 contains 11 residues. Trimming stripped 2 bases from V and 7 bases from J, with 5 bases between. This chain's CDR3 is CASSEKVGYTF. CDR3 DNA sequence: TGTGCCAGCAGTGAAAAGGTTGGCTACACCTTC.